A selection of T cell receptor beta chains follows, all from one sample in a study of blood T cell repertoires in COVID-19. Method: immunoSEQ multiplex PCR; TCRdb's copy keeps in-frame clones and lacks some. Counted here are 25,000 to 35,000 clones, under 85% occurring once; the ten biggest clones make up roughly 43%. Sequencing was done on a sample of peripheral blood. These TCRs come from a woman aged 80 or older with acute or convalescent COVID-19. Each CDR3 is given with its conserved first and last residue. Fields, in order: clone size, V gene, J gene, D gene, CDR3 DNA, CDR3 protein. D genes are given only for firm matches. Part of the rows lack a size; the others show once, few, many or a class for expanded clones.

clone size: -
V gene: TRBV28
J gene: TRBJ1-4
D gene: -
CDR3 DNA: TGTGCCAGCAGTATGCTAAGACAGATAAATGAAAAACTGTTTTTT
CDR3 protein: CASSMLRQINEKLFF

clone size: -
V gene: TRBV28
J gene: TRBJ2-7
D gene: TRBD1
CDR3 DNA: TGTGCCAGCAGTTTACCCGGACAGGGAAACGAGCAGTACTTT
CDR3 protein: CASSLPGQGNEQYF

clone size: medium-sized
V gene: TRBV6-2/TRBV6-3
J gene: TRBJ1-5
D gene: TRBD1
CDR3 DNA: TGTGCCAGCAGTACGACAGGGTACGGGTCCCGGCAGCCCCAGCATTTT
CDR3 protein: CASSTTGYGSRQPQHF

clone size: -
V gene: TRBV12-3/TRBV12-4
J gene: TRBJ1-2
D gene: TRBD1
CDR3 DNA: TGTGCCAGCACACCTCTTACAGGGGGCGCTTTCACCTTC
CDR3 protein: CASTPLTGGAFTF

clone size: -
V gene: TRBV18
J gene: TRBJ2-7
D gene: TRBD1
CDR3 DNA: TGTGCCAGCTCAGGGACAGGGGGCTACGAGCAGTACTTC
CDR3 protein: CASSGTGGYEQYF

clone size: once
V gene: TRBV2
J gene: TRBJ2-5
D gene: TRBD1
CDR3 DNA: TGTGCCAGCAGCTCGGGACAGGTCATTAGAGAGACCCAGTACTTC
CDR3 protein: CASSSGQVIRETQYF

clone size: -
V gene: TRBV7-2
J gene: TRBJ2-7
D gene: -
CDR3 DNA: TGTGCCAGCAGCCTACAGGGCAGCGGGATTTACGAGCAGTACTTC
CDR3 protein: CASSLQGSGIYEQYF

clone size: -
V gene: TRBV7-8
J gene: TRBJ1-5
D gene: TRBD1
CDR3 DNA: TGTGCCAGCAGCACGATCGTCGGGACAGGGCTCCGCAATCAGCCCCAGCATTTT
CDR3 protein: CASSTIVGTGLRNQPQHF

clone size: -
V gene: TRBV19
J gene: TRBJ1-5
D gene: TRBD1
CDR3 DNA: TGTGCCAGTAGGGACAGGGGAGCCCAGCCCCAGCATTTT
CDR3 protein: CASRDRGAQPQHF

clone size: -
V gene: TRBV28
J gene: TRBJ2-7
D gene: TRBD2
CDR3 DNA: TGTGCCAGCAGCCTTCTCGGACTAGCGGGAAGGGAGCAGTACTTC
CDR3 protein: CASSLLGLAGREQYF

clone size: -
V gene: TRBV12-3/TRBV12-4
J gene: TRBJ2-7
D gene: -
CDR3 DNA: TGTGCCAGTGGTCGGAGGGGCTTCAACGAGCAGTACTTC
CDR3 protein: CASGRRGFNEQYF

clone size: -
V gene: TRBV6-2/TRBV6-3
J gene: TRBJ2-7
D gene: TRBD2
CDR3 DNA: TGTGCCAGCAGTTCATGGCTAGCGGATACCTACGAGCAGTACTTC
CDR3 protein: CASSSWLADTYEQYF

clone size: few
V gene: TRBV7-2
J gene: TRBJ2-2
D gene: TRBD2
CDR3 DNA: TGTGCCAGCAGCTTCGGGACTAGCGGGAGGGCCGGGGAGCTGTTTTTT
CDR3 protein: CASSFGTSGRAGELFF

clone size: -
V gene: TRBV18
J gene: TRBJ2-3
D gene: TRBD1
CDR3 DNA: TGTGCCAGCTCACCCGGAACAGGGGGCGCCGGCACAGATACGCAGTATTTT
CDR3 protein: CASSPGTGGAGTDTQYF

clone size: -
V gene: TRBV5-4
J gene: TRBJ2-3
D gene: TRBD2
CDR3 DNA: TGTGCCAGCAGCTTGGCGAGGACTAGGTTACAGGATACGCAGTATTTT
CDR3 protein: CASSLARTRLQDTQYF

clone size: few
V gene: TRBV29-1
J gene: TRBJ1-5
D gene: -
CDR3 DNA: TGCAGCGTTGAACTTGGTCGGGATCAGCCCCAGCATTTT
CDR3 protein: CSVELGRDQPQHF

clone size: -
V gene: TRBV9
J gene: TRBJ2-4
D gene: TRBD2
CDR3 DNA: TGTGCCAGCAGCCCCTCCCCTAGCGGGCCTAACTTAGCGGCCAAAAACATTCAGTACTTC
CDR3 protein: CASSPSPSGPNLAAKNIQYF

clone size: -
V gene: TRBV29-1
J gene: TRBJ1-2
D gene: TRBD1
CDR3 DNA: TGCAGCGTTGACTTACTGGACAGGGGGTTCAATGGCTACACCTTC
CDR3 protein: CSVDLLDRGFNGYTF

clone size: few
V gene: TRBV28
J gene: TRBJ2-5
D gene: -
CDR3 DNA: TGTGCCAGCACCTTATTCGGAACAGGGCAGGTCAAAGAGACCCAGTACTTC
CDR3 protein: CASTLFGTGQVKETQYF

clone size: few
V gene: TRBV5-1
J gene: TRBJ1-4
D gene: -
CDR3 DNA: TGCGCCAGCAGCTTGTTGGGGGGAGAAAAACTGTTTTTT
CDR3 protein: CASSLLGGEKLFF

clone size: -
V gene: TRBV10-1
J gene: TRBJ2-2
D gene: TRBD1
CDR3 DNA: TGCGCCAGCAGTTCACAGGGGATCGGGGAGCTGTTTTTT
CDR3 protein: CASSSQGIGELFF

clone size: -
V gene: TRBV6-5
J gene: TRBJ2-7
D gene: -
CDR3 DNA: TGTGCCAGCAGAACCGGGACAACCTACGAGCAGTACTTC
CDR3 protein: CASRTGTTYEQYF

clone size: -
V gene: TRBV29-1
J gene: TRBJ2-2
D gene: -
CDR3 DNA: TGCAGCGTTGAGGTCGGTTACACCGGGGAGCTGTTTTTT
CDR3 protein: CSVEVGYTGELFF

clone size: once
V gene: TRBV5-1
J gene: TRBJ2-1
D gene: TRBD2
CDR3 DNA: TGCGCCAGCCGTCGGGAGGGAAGCTCCTACAATGAGCAGTTCTTC
CDR3 protein: CASRREGSSYNEQFF

clone size: -
V gene: TRBV19
J gene: TRBJ2-2
D gene: -
CDR3 DNA: TGTGCCAGTAGCTGGGCGAAGAACACCGGGGAGCTGTTTTTT
CDR3 protein: CASSWAKNTGELFF

clone size: -
V gene: TRBV18
J gene: TRBJ1-4
D gene: -
CDR3 DNA: TGTGCCAGCTCACCAACAGGTCCAACTAATGAAAAACTGTTTTTT
CDR3 protein: CASSPTGPTNEKLFF

clone size: -
V gene: TRBV7-8
J gene: TRBJ2-5
D gene: -
CDR3 DNA: TGTGCCAGCAGCGCGAGGGGGAACCAAGAGACCCAGTACTTC
CDR3 protein: CASSARGNQETQYF

clone size: -
V gene: TRBV18
J gene: TRBJ2-3
D gene: -
CDR3 DNA: TGTGCCAGCTCATTTACTACTGGTTGGGGCGATACGCAGTATTTT
CDR3 protein: CASSFTTGWGDTQYF

clone size: -
V gene: TRBV6-2/TRBV6-3
J gene: TRBJ1-2
D gene: TRBD1
CDR3 DNA: TGTGCCAGCAGTTTCTCGGGACAGTTCTATGGCTACACCTTC
CDR3 protein: CASSFSGQFYGYTF

clone size: -
V gene: TRBV27
J gene: TRBJ2-1
D gene: TRBD1
CDR3 DNA: TGTGCCAGCAGTTTCTCGACAGGGGCAAGCTCCTACAATGAGCAGTTCTTC
CDR3 protein: CASSFSTGASSYNEQFF